This T cell receptor (beta chain) was recovered during a study of T cell responses to AZD1222 COVID-19 vaccine. Looking at the study overall: Second-dose recipients at about 4 or about 12 weeks were treated as one pooled group. Broader study findings: CD4 TCRs linked to vaccination spanned spike, dominating at 160-218 and 743-854. AZD1222 recipients seropositive at baseline numbered only six.

Data came from immunoSEQ multiplex PCR; TCRdb stores just in-frame clones and leaves some out. The sample lists 150,000 or so clones, around nine tenths seen once, with approximately 1.5% in the top ten. This CDR3 contains 14 residues. Per the germline V gene, CDR1 is SGDLS and CDR2 is YYNGEE. Trimming cost V 4 bases and J 6 bases, with 17 bases left between them. With respect to this clone: Its antigen is unknown.

The chain recombines TRBV9 with TRBJ2-7; the D is unclear. Sequenced material: peripheral blood, taken on day 0 of AZD1222 vaccination. The clonotype was recovered from an adult in good health. CDR3 DNA: TGTGCCAGCAGCCCCCGTGATAGTCCCTCCGAGCAGTACTTC. Translated: CASSPRDSPSEQYF.